Listed below are T cell receptor beta chains from one sample, sequenced in a study of T-cell memory formation after mild COVID-19. Each CDR3 protein is one row after TCRdb ran MiXCR on the 5' RACE reads. The table lists more than 350,000 distinct CDR3 sequences, more than 20% of them singletons. The sequenced sample was PBMCs or a T cell subset sorted from them (not recorded which). The receptors originated from an adult woman who had mild COVID-19 (a few samples of this study predate the infection). Cell type and time point are not known. The conserved cysteine and the conserved F or W are not part of the CDR3 here. Fields, in order: clone size, J gene, V gene, D gene, CDR3 protein. A D gene is named only where the DNA matches it firmly. Clone size appears in some rows only: once, few, many, or a class for an expanded clone.

abundance: once
j_gene: TRBJ2-7
v_gene: TRBV5-4
d_gene: TRBD2
CDR3aa: ASSLVGRESYEQY

abundance: many
j_gene: TRBJ2-3
v_gene: TRBV7-8
d_gene: .
CDR3aa: ASSPSGDTQY

abundance: few
j_gene: TRBJ1-2
v_gene: TRBV7-3
d_gene: .
CDR3aa: ATGEGTLLASNYGYT

abundance: .
j_gene: TRBJ2-3
v_gene: TRBV4-1
d_gene: TRBD1
CDR3aa: ASSYQGQAYPDTQY

abundance: many
j_gene: TRBJ1-1
v_gene: TRBV20-1
d_gene: .
CDR3aa: SARDGAGGYLGF

abundance: many
j_gene: TRBJ2-5
v_gene: TRBV20-1
d_gene: TRBD2
CDR3aa: SALAGQETQY

abundance: few
j_gene: TRBJ1-1
v_gene: TRBV3-1
d_gene: .
CDR3aa: ASSQVTEGAF

abundance: few
j_gene: TRBJ2-1
v_gene: TRBV20-1
d_gene: .
CDR3aa: SARAAGGRSSYNEQF

abundance: few
j_gene: TRBJ2-1
v_gene: TRBV12-3/TRBV12-4
d_gene: .
CDR3aa: ASSFLGLGDNEQF

abundance: few
j_gene: TRBJ1-2
v_gene: TRBV11-2
d_gene: .
CDR3aa: ASSGDTNNYGYT

abundance: .
j_gene: TRBJ2-1
v_gene: TRBV24-1
d_gene: TRBD1
CDR3aa: ATEGQGYNEQF

abundance: many
j_gene: TRBJ1-1
v_gene: TRBV27
d_gene: .
CDR3aa: ASSPEWNTEAF

abundance: few
j_gene: TRBJ1-1
v_gene: TRBV11-2
d_gene: TRBD1
CDR3aa: ASSFGTGGYTEAF

abundance: .
j_gene: TRBJ1-1
v_gene: TRBV7-9
d_gene: TRBD1
CDR3aa: ASSLGQGFDTEAF

abundance: .
j_gene: TRBJ2-5
v_gene: TRBV24-1
d_gene: TRBD2
CDR3aa: ATSEGLAGGGETQY

abundance: .
j_gene: TRBJ1-5
v_gene: TRBV9
d_gene: .
CDR3aa: ASSVGENQPQH

abundance: few
j_gene: TRBJ1-1
v_gene: TRBV27
d_gene: .
CDR3aa: ASSPQGLMNTEAF

abundance: .
j_gene: TRBJ2-7
v_gene: TRBV5-1
d_gene: TRBD1
CDR3aa: ASSMTGKSSYEQY

abundance: .
j_gene: TRBJ2-7
v_gene: TRBV29-1
d_gene: TRBD1
CDR3aa: SAAIPGTGIQVNEQY

abundance: .
j_gene: TRBJ2-7
v_gene: TRBV20-1
d_gene: TRBD1
CDR3aa: SARDRGYEQY

abundance: .
j_gene: TRBJ1-1
v_gene: TRBV6-4
d_gene: TRBD1
CDR3aa: ASGIRRTGIIPNTEAF

abundance: .
j_gene: TRBJ2-1
v_gene: TRBV7-2
d_gene: TRBD1
CDR3aa: ASSFTRDRRYNEQF

abundance: .
j_gene: TRBJ2-1
v_gene: TRBV24-1
d_gene: .
CDR3aa: ATSATSGLNEQF

abundance: .
j_gene: TRBJ2-5
v_gene: TRBV20-1
d_gene: .
CDR3aa: SAAAMGVQETQY

abundance: .
j_gene: TRBJ2-7
v_gene: TRBV20-1
d_gene: .
CDR3aa: SARVGGYEQY

abundance: once
j_gene: TRBJ2-1
v_gene: TRBV27
d_gene: TRBD2
CDR3aa: ASRLAGLNEQF

abundance: many
j_gene: TRBJ1-1
v_gene: TRBV7-9
d_gene: TRBD1
CDR3aa: ASSPRTGNTEAF

abundance: .
j_gene: TRBJ2-5
v_gene: TRBV7-6
d_gene: TRBD2
CDR3aa: ASSPRLADLPGTQY

abundance: .
j_gene: TRBJ1-4
v_gene: TRBV6-6
d_gene: .
CDR3aa: ASSYSQGRNEKLF

abundance: few
j_gene: TRBJ2-5
v_gene: TRBV6-1
d_gene: TRBD1
CDR3aa: ASSLTYRGLETQY

abundance: few
j_gene: TRBJ2-7
v_gene: TRBV28
d_gene: .
CDR3aa: ASSGTYHEQY

abundance: .
j_gene: TRBJ1-2
v_gene: TRBV24-1
d_gene: .
CDR3aa: ATSDSAVSQGYGYT

abundance: few
j_gene: TRBJ2-3
v_gene: TRBV13
d_gene: TRBD2
CDR3aa: ASSLLAGDLNTQY

abundance: once
j_gene: TRBJ1-2
v_gene: TRBV29-1
d_gene: .
CDR3aa: SAGGLNYGYT

abundance: few
j_gene: TRBJ2-1
v_gene: TRBV4-2
d_gene: TRBD2
CDR3aa: ASSQSASGSGNEQF

abundance: .
j_gene: TRBJ2-7
v_gene: TRBV20-1
d_gene: TRBD2
CDR3aa: SARHPLAGNYEQY

abundance: few
j_gene: TRBJ2-5
v_gene: TRBV20-1
d_gene: TRBD2
CDR3aa: SAIRASGTQETQY

abundance: .
j_gene: TRBJ2-1
v_gene: TRBV29-1
d_gene: .
CDR3aa: SGRAYNEQF

abundance: .
j_gene: TRBJ2-1
v_gene: TRBV12-5
d_gene: .
CDR3aa: ASGRDSPENEQF

abundance: .
j_gene: TRBJ1-1
v_gene: TRBV20-1
d_gene: .
CDR3aa: SARGTDNTEAF

abundance: .
j_gene: TRBJ1-2
v_gene: TRBV12-3/TRBV12-4
d_gene: TRBD1
CDR3aa: ASSSRLGQGASYGYT

abundance: few
j_gene: TRBJ2-1
v_gene: TRBV19
d_gene: TRBD2
CDR3aa: ASSIQASGPYNEQF

abundance: many
j_gene: TRBJ2-3
v_gene: TRBV28
d_gene: .
CDR3aa: ASSETGWVDTQY

abundance: .
j_gene: TRBJ1-2
v_gene: TRBV2
d_gene: TRBD1
CDR3aa: ASSEPTGRGYT

abundance: .
j_gene: TRBJ1-2
v_gene: TRBV7-9
d_gene: .
CDR3aa: ASSPLGAEYGYT

abundance: few
j_gene: TRBJ2-1
v_gene: TRBV7-9
d_gene: TRBD2
CDR3aa: ASSLALAGGLQF